One sample yielded the 8 T cell receptor beta chains listed below, sequenced in a study of regulatory T cells in long-lasting Graves disease. Indicated time point: newly diagnosed GD, antithyroid drugs for less than 3 months. Extracted RNA from PBMCs served as the source of the TCR library. Sequencing libraries for TCR beta were prepared with iRepertoire HTBI primers and Arm-PCR of CDR3 regions. TCRdb independently ran MiXCR on the multiplex PCR reads; one entry per CDR3 protein. The table includes hundreds of thousands of distinct CDR3 sequences, around 15% detected once. These data also formed part of another study, on T cells in Graves' hyperthyroidism and ophthalmopathy.

The sample here was peripheral blood mononuclear cells (PBMCs), taken at new diagnosis, from a patient treated with antithyroid drugs. These receptor sequences come from a woman in her thirties with Graves disease.

V usage is TRBV4-1 and J usage is TRBJ1-6; D call uncertain. Looked up from germline, CDR1 is MGHRA and CDR2 is YSYEKL. V was clipped by 1 base and J by 0 bases, with 13 bases between them. The CDR3 loop spans 18 amino acids. The CDR3 region is CASSQAPGISSYNSPLHF. CDR3 coding DNA: TGCGCCAGCAGCCAAGCTCCTGGAATTAGCTCCTATAATTCACCCCTCCACTTT.

The table lists this clonotype with a few counts. This CDR3 is CASSPPGVGIQETQYF. The CDR3, as DNA: TGTGCCAGCTCACCACCGGGGGTCGGGATCCAAGAGACCCAGTACTTC. The V call is TRBV18, the J call TRBJ2-5, with D possibly called TRBD1 or TRBD2 (5 bases each). The V gene's germline CDR1 is KGHSH and CDR2 LQKENI. V lost 0 bases, J lost 1 base, and 12 bases lay in between. This CDR3 has 16 amino acids.

This clonotype was counted between two and nine times. V is TRBV25-1 and J is TRBJ2-7; 10 nucleotides line up with TRBD2. V was pared by 5 bases and J by 4 bases, with 11 bases of the junction left unmatched. Germline values: CDR1 MGHDK, CDR2 SYGVNS. The CDR3 loop spans 16 amino acids. The CDR3 nucleotides are TGTGCCAGCAGTCCCAGCGGGGGGGCGATCGGGTACGAGCAGTACTTC. Translating gives CASSPSGGAIGYEQYF.

This clonotype has more than one count but fewer than ten. This chain's CDR3 is CASSPRLSAYEQYF. The CDR3 region has the DNA TGTGCCAGCAGCCCCCGACTTAGCGCCTACGAGCAGTACTTC. The rearrangement joins TRBV7-8 to TRBJ2-7; maybe TRBD2 (5 bases). This CDR3 comprises 14 residues. Trimming removed 5 bases from V and 2 bases from J, with 13 bases in between. CDR1 SGHVS and CDR2 FQNEAQ come from the germline V gene.

The V and J genes are TRBV18 and TRBJ1-1; 7 bases align to TRBD1. The germline gives CDR1 KGHSH, CDR2 LQKENI. Unmatched junction bases numbered 0, after V lost 0 bases and J lost 8 bases. This CDR3 spans 12 amino acids. Here the CDR3 DNA reads TGTGCCAGCTCACCACCGACAGGGGAAGCTTTCTTT. Translation gives CASSPPTGEAFF. Full variable domain (outside the CDR3, taken from reference TRBV18 and TRBJ1-1): NAGVMQNPRHLVRRRGQEARLRCSPMKGHSHVYWYRQLPEEGLKFMVYLQKENIIDESGMPKERFSAEFPKEGPSILRIQQVVRGDSAAYFCASSPPTGEAFFGQGTRLTVV.

This clonotype was seen at least ten times. The V gene is TRBV6-2 or TRBV6-3, the J gene TRBJ1-1; D remains ambiguous. The length of the CDR3 is 16 residues. Germline lookup yields CDR1 MNHEY and CDR2 SVGEGT. The ends were cut back, 6 bases at V and 7 bases at J, with 24 bases in the middle. The CDR3 is CASSRTLDAAGREAFF. The DNA of the CDR3 is TGTGCCAGCAGCCGTACCCTGGACGCTGCCGGCCGTGAAGCTTTCTTT.

This clonotype showed up many times. CDR3 DNA sequence: TGTGCCAGTAGTATCGAGGGGCGGACTGAAGCTTTCTTT. It is translated as CASSIEGRTEAFF. The chain combines TRBV19 with TRBJ1-1; D possibly corresponds to TRBD1 (5 bases). Germline V lookup: CDR1 LNHDA, CDR2 SQIVND (reference sequence). CDR3 length: 13 amino acids. Trimming took 3 bases from V and 5 from J, leaving 10 bases between them.

V usage is TRBV18 and J usage is TRBJ1-4; maybe TRBD1 (6 bases). Germline CDR1 reads KGHSH; CDR2 reads LQKENI. Between the trimmed V and J ends, which lost 4 bases and 4 bases, there was a span of 13 bases. The length of the CDR3 is 15 residues. The CDR3 DNA reads TGTGCCAGCTCACAAGCACAGGGCCGTAATGAAAAACTGTTTTTT. Its translation: CASSQAQGRNEKLFF.